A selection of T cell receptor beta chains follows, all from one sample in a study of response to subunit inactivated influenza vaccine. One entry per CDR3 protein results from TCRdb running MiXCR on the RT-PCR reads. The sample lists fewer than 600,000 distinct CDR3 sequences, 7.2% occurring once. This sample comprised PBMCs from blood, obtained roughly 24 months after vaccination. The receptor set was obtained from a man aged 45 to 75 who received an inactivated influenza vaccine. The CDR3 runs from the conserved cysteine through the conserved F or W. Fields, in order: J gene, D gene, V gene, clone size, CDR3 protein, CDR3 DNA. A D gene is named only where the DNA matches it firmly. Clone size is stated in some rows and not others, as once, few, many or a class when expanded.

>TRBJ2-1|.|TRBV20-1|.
CSATPGTSPYNEQFF
TGCAGTGCCACACCCGGGACATCCCCTTACAATGAGCAGTTCTTC
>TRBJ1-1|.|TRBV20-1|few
CSATRDAREAFF
TGCAGTGCTACCCGGGACGCCAGGGAAGCTTTCTTT
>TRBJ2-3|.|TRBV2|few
CASSAGARTTDTQYF
TGTGCCAGCAGTGCAGGGGCGAGAACCACAGATACGCAGTATTTT
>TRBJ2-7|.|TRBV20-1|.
CSAHGVGYEQYF
TGCAGTGCTCATGGGGTTGGTTACGAGCAGTACTTC
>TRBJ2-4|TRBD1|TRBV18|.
CASSPDRGNIQYF
TGTGCCAGCTCACCGGACAGGGGGAACATTCAGTACTTC
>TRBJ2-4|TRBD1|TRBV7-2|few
CASSLGGQGAKNIQYF
TGTGCCAGCAGCTTAGGGGGACAGGGGGCGAAAAACATTCAGTACTTC
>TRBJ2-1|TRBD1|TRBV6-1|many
CASREPGQGYEQFF
TGTGCCAGCAGGGAACCGGGACAGGGGTATGAGCAGTTCTTC
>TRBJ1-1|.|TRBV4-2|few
CASSLQPGTSAEAFF
TGTGCCAGCAGTCTACAACCCGGGACGAGCGCTGAAGCTTTCTTT
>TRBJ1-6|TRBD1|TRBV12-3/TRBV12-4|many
CASSLGTENSPLHF
TGTGCCAGCAGTTTGGGGACAGAGAATTCACCCCTCCACTTT
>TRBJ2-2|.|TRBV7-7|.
CASSLGQAGELFF
TGTGCTAGCAGCTTAGGTCAGGCCGGGGAGCTGTTTTTT
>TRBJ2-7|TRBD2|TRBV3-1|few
CASSHRGLGDYEQYF
TGTGCCAGCAGCCATAGGGGACTAGGGGACTACGAGCAGTACTTC
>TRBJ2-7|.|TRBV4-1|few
CASSQDFPAYNYEQYF
TGCGCCAGCAGCCAAGATTTTCCAGCCTACAACTACGAGCAGTACTTC
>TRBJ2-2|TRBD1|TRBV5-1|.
CASSPDRGYTGELFF
TGCGCCAGCAGCCCCGACAGGGGGTACACCGGGGAGCTGTTTTTT
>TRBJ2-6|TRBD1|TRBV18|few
CASSPQTGALSGANVLTF
TGTGCCAGCTCACCACAGACAGGGGCGCTCTCTGGGGCCAACGTCCTGACTTTC
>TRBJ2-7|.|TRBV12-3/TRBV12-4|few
CASSSGRITYEQYF
TGTGCCAGCAGTTCGGGACGGATAACCTACGAGCAGTACTTC
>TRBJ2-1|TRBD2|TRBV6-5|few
CASSYLSGAYNEQFF
TGTGCCAGCAGTTACTTGAGCGGGGCTTACAATGAGCAGTTCTTC
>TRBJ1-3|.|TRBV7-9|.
CASRLLSSGNTIYF
TGTGCCAGCAGATTACTAAGCTCTGGAAACACCATATATTTT
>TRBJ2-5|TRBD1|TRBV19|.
CASKKQGAQETQYF
TGTGCCAGTAAGAAACAGGGGGCCCAAGAGACCCAGTACTTC
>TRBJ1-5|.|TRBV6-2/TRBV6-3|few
CASRSPGRMGNQPQHF
TGTGCCAGCAGAAGCCCGGGACGTATGGGCAATCAGCCCCAGCATTTT
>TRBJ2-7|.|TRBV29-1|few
CSVLAKPYEQYF
TGCAGCGTTTTGGCCAAGCCCTACGAGCAGTACTTC
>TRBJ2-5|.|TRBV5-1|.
CASSRGGQSEETQYF
TGCGCCAGCAGCCGGGGGGGACAGAGTGAGGAGACCCAGTACTTC
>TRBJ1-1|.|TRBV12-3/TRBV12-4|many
CASRTEVVNTEAFF
TGTGCCAGCAGGACAGAGGTCGTGAACACTGAAGCTTTCTTT
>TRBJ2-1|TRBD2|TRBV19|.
CASSIRREGSYNEQFF
TGTGCCAGTAGTATAAGGCGGGAGGGGTCCTACAATGAGCAGTTCTTC